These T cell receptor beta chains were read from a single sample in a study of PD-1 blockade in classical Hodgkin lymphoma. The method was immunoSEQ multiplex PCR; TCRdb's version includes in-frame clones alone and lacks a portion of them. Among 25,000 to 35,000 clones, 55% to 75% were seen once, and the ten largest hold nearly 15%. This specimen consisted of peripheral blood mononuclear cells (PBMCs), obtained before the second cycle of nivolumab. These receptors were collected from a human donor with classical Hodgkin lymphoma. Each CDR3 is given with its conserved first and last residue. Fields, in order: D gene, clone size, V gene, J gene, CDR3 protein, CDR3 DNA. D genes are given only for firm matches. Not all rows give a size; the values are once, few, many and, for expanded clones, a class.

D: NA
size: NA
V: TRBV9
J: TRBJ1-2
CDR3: CASSVAGGRNYGYTF
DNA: TGTGCCAGCAGCGTAGCCGGGGGGCGAAACTATGGCTACACCTTC

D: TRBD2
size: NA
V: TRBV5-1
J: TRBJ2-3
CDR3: CASSLAPGTSGTDTQYF
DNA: TGCGCCAGCAGCTTAGCCCCCGGGACTAGCGGCACAGATACGCAGTATTTT

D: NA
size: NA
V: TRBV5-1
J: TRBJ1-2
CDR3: CASSYQNRRDNYGYTF
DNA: TGCGCCAGCAGCTACCAAAACAGGCGAGATAACTATGGCTACACCTTC

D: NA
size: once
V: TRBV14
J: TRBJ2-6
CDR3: CASGLGQANVLTF
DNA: TGTGCCAGCGGCCTCGGACAGGCCAACGTCCTGACTTTC

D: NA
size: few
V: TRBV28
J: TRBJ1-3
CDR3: CASSSLQGAGNTIYF
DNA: TGTGCCAGCAGTTCACTACAGGGAGCTGGAAACACCATATATTTT

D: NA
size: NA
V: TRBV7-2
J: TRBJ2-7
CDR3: CASSTSPSSYEQYF
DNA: TGTGCCAGCAGCACTAGTCCCTCTTCATACGAGCAGTACTTC

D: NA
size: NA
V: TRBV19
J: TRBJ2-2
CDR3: CASSINVGAAGELFF
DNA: TGTGCCAGTAGTATTAATGTAGGGGCCGCCGGGGAGCTGTTTTTT

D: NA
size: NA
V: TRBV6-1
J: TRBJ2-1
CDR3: CASSEGKGIYNEQFF
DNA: TGTGCCAGCAGTGAAGGGAAGGGGATCTACAATGAGCAGTTCTTC

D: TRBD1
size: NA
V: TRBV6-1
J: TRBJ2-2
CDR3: CASRDRDTGELFF
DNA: TGTGCCAGCAGGGACAGGGACACCGGGGAGCTGTTTTTT

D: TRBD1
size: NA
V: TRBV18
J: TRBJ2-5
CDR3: CASSPGTAETQYF
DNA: TGTGCCAGCTCACCCGGGACAGCTGAGACCCAGTACTTC

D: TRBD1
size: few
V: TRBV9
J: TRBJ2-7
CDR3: CASSLGQETYEQYF
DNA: TGTGCCAGCAGCCTCGGACAGGAGACCTACGAGCAGTACTTC

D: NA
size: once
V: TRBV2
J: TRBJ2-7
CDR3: CASSLESGYEQYF
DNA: TGTGCCAGCAGTCTGGAGAGTGGCTACGAGCAGTACTTC

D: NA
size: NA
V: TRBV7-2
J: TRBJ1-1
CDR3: CASSPPSGAGRAFF
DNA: TGTGCCAGCAGCCCCCCCTCAGGGGCCGGCCGCGCTTTCTTT

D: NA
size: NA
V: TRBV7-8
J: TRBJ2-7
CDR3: CASSLAEGEFYEQYF
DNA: TGTGCCAGCAGCTTAGCGGAGGGGGAGTTCTACGAGCAGTACTTC

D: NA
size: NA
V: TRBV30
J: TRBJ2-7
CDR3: CAWSEFRRPGSYEQYF
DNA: TGTGCCTGGAGTGAATTCCGGCGGCCAGGGTCCTACGAGCAGTACTTC

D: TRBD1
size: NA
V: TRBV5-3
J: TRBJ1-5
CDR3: CARSRRGQGGLGNQPQHF
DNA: TGTGCCAGAAGCCGAAGAGGACAGGGGGGCTTGGGCAATCAGCCCCAGCATTTT

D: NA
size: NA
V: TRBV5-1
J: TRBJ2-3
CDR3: CASSLDGGYTDTQYF
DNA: TGCGCCAGCAGCTTGGACGGGGGATACACAGATACGCAGTATTTT

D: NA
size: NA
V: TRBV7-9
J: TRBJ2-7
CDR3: CASSLETPDEQYF
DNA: TGTGCCAGCAGCTTAGAAACCCCCGACGAGCAGTACTTC

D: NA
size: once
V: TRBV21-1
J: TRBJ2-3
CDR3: CASSSLRDRSTDTQYF
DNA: TGTGCCAGCAGCAGCCTCCGGGACAGAAGCACAGATACGCAGTATTTT

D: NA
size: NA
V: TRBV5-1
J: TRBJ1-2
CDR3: CASSPRRPRGYTF
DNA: TGCGCCAGCAGCCCTCGCAGGCCTCGAGGCTACACCTTC

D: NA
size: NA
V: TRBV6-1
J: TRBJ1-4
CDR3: CASSDRGGVNVEKLFF
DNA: TGTGCCAGCAGTGACCGAGGGGGGGTGAATGTTGAAAAACTGTTTTTT

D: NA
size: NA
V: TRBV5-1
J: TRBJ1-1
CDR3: CASSAGGFPTEAFF
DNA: TGCGCCAGCAGCGCGGGTGGGTTCCCCACTGAAGCTTTCTTT

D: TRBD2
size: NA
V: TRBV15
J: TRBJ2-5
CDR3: CATSPSGGATETQYF
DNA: TGTGCCACCAGCCCTAGCGGGGGGGCTACAGAGACCCAGTACTTC

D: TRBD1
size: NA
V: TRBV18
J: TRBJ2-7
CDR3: CASSQGTDYEQYF
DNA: TGTGCCAGCTCGCAGGGGACAGACTACGAGCAGTACTTC

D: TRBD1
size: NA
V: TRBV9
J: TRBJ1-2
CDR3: CASSDSALQGHGYTF
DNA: TGTGCCAGCAGCGACTCCGCATTACAGGGGCATGGCTACACCTTC

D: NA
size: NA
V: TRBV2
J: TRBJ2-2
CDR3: CASRESDSPTGELFF
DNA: TGTGCCAGCAGGGAAAGCGATTCGCCCACCGGGGAGCTGTTTTTT

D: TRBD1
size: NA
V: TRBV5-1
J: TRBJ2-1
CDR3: CASSPAGTGGSEQFF
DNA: TGCGCCAGCAGCCCCGCAGGGACAGGGGGATCCGAGCAGTTCTTC

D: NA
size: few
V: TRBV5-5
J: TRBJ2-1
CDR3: CASSLFAGANNEQFF
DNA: TGTGCCAGCAGCTTGTTTGCGGGGGCAAACAATGAGCAGTTCTTC

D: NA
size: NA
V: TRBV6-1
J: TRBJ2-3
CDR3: CASRVGGTDTQYF
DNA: TGTGCCAGCAGGGTGGGTGGGACAGATACGCAGTATTTT

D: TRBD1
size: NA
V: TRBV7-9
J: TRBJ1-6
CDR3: CASKRTGENSPLHF
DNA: TGTGCCAGCAAACGGACAGGGGAGAATTCACCCCTCCACTTT

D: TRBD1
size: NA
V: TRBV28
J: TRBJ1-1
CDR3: CASKEGQGGLRAFF
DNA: TGTGCCAGCAAAGAGGGACAGGGCGGTCTGCGAGCTTTCTTT

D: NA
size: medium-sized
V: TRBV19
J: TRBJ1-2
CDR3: CASSIAWRRANYGYTF
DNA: TGTGCCAGTAGTATAGCCTGGCGGCGAGCTAACTATGGCTACACCTTC

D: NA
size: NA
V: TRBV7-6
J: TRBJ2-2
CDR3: CASSLGGRTGELFF
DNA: TGTGCCAGCAGCTTGGGGGGCCGAACCGGGGAGCTGTTTTTT

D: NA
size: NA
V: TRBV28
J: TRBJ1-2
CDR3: CASSPMGYGYTF
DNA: TGTGCCAGCAGTCCCATGGGCTATGGCTACACCTTC

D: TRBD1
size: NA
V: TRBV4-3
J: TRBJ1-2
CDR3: CASSQDPGQGATSNGYTF
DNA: TGCGCCAGCAGCCAAGATCCCGGACAGGGGGCGACGAGTAATGGCTACACCTTC